This is a list of T cell receptor beta chains from one sample in a study of graft-versus-host responses after intestinal transplantation. The repertoire was sequenced with immunoSEQ multiplex PCR; TCRdb's copy has only in-frame clones and lacks some. The table records 60,000 to 65,000 clones, 90% to 95% of them present only once. These receptors' targets are unknown. The specimen comprised unstimulated CD8+ T cells sorted from spleen or lymph node cells, sampled before transplant. These receptor sequences come from a human donor who was the organ donor for an intestinal transplant. Each CDR3 is given without its conserved first and last residue. Fields, in order: J gene, V gene, CDR3 protein.

TRBJ1-1 TRBV19 ASSQQGYRTEAF
TRBJ2-1 TRBV6-4 ASSDIAGEGYNEQF
TRBJ1-5 TRBV30 AWSVRGAGNQPQH
TRBJ2-7 TRBV5-8 ASSLDPNEQY
TRBJ2-1 TRBV10-1 ATFDSGTTDISSYNEQF
TRBJ1-4 TRBV7-6 AIGGRFHEKLF
TRBJ1-2 TRBV5-1 ASSSETGLDGYT
TRBJ2-5 TRBV28 SQSPPGVCYQETQY
TRBJ2-7 TRBV11-2 ASSLSPGTGIYEQY
TRBJ1-1 TRBV4-3 ASSQNPDRVTEAF
TRBJ1-1 TRBV5-6 ASSLYLEGMNTEAF
TRBJ1-4 TRBV13 ASSFLRAEKLF
TRBJ2-7 TRBV7-9 ASSSIGGEQY
TRBJ2-7 TRBV6-5 ASSPLAGGEQY
TRBJ1-1 TRBV4-1 ASSQGADMNTEAF
TRBJ2-6 TRBV19 ASDEGASGANVLT
TRBJ1-1 TRBV2 ASSEARGLGGNTEAF
TRBJ2-7 TRBV4-3 ASSQDRVPLSYEQY
TRBJ1-4 TRBV28 ASSPGQTNEKLF
TRBJ2-7 TRBV2 ASSGGTSGRTPYEQY
TRBJ2-7 TRBV27 ASSFRDSYEQY
TRBJ2-1 TRBV19 ASSMETFLDEQF
TRBJ2-7 TRBV6-1 ATRDRGLSYEQY
TRBJ2-5 TRBV19 ASSTRLVVETQY
TRBJ1-2 TRBV6-1 ASSDWTDYGYT
TRBJ2-7 TRBV23-1 ASSQWVGTGRSYEQY
TRBJ2-7 TRBV5-3 ARSKTIRDTSYEQY
TRBJ2-7 TRBV4-2 ASSQDLASGGYEQY
. TRBV9 ASSPGTSVSYEQY
TRBJ1-5 TRBV14 ASSQEGRDAGGNQPQH
TRBJ1-2 TRBV4-1 ASSQDRTGDTYGYT
TRBJ2-7 TRBV7-9 ASSSGTDEQY
TRBJ2-3 TRBV5-4 ASSPQAGGSTDTQY
TRBJ1-1 TRBV6-5 ASSYSGLEAF
TRBJ2-7 TRBV19 ASSTVAGVNYEQY
TRBJ2-1 TRBV12-5 ASAFGTSGSSIYNEQF
TRBJ1-1 TRBV28 ASSSLPYFWRPRLEAF
TRBJ2-1 TRBV9 ASSLATGFNEQF
TRBJ2-1 TRBV29-1 SIGLSNEQF
TRBJ1-5 TRBV5-8 ASSLEGSGQPQH
TRBJ2-1 TRBV5-6 ASSQINRQGKYNEQF
TRBJ2-7 TRBV7-2 ASSLARGTYEQY
TRBJ2-1 TRBV27 ASSSLSLYTAYNEQF
TRBJ1-4 TRBV30 AWADPGLQEKLF
TRBJ1-4 TRBV6-5 ASSSTDSNWGEKLF
TRBJ2-1 TRBV6-1 ASSEVKLAGNNEQF
TRBJ1-2 TRBV10-3 AISIRGGDYGYT
TRBJ1-5 TRBV5-1 ASSLPGQDDQPQH
TRBJ1-1 TRBV2 ASSEPGQERRGAEAF
TRBJ2-1 TRBV5-4 ASSLGGAGGEQF
TRBJ2-1 TRBV14 ASSQGLAVNNEQF
TRBJ1-1 TRBV10-3 AISDYVVYTEAF